This record covers a single T cell receptor (beta chain). The target antigen is unknown. Using a J-beta primer mix together with a sample-barcoded 5' primer, a second PCR was run for roughly 6 to 12 cycles. TCRdb processed the 5' RACE reads anew with MiXCR; each CDR3 protein has one entry. The repertoire consists of 910,000 or so distinct CDR3 sequences, with about 51% occurring once and the leading ten covering about 20%. Ranging in age from roughly 6 to 95, the donors were healthy Caucasian individuals from Russia. Isolation of PBMCs gave at least 6.5 million cells per sample. This CDR3 is built from 15 residues. This sample is drawn from a study of blood T cells in healthy people across ages. General study findings and limits: It was not known whether donors were CMV positive (a possible confounder of expanded clonotype changes). TCR beta diversity, measured per million T cells, fell in a roughly linear way with age.

This sequence originates from a woman aged 60-70 years in good health. The chain has TRBV12-3 or TRBV12-4 and TRBJ2-5; possible D gene TRBD1, 6 bases. The DNA end is a closer match to TRBJ2-7, so the J assignment may be wrong. Sequenced input: blood. This CDR3 is CASSASDRSNYEQYF. The CDR3 DNA is TGTGCCAGCAGTGCCTCCGACAGGTCGAACTACGAGCAGTACTTC.